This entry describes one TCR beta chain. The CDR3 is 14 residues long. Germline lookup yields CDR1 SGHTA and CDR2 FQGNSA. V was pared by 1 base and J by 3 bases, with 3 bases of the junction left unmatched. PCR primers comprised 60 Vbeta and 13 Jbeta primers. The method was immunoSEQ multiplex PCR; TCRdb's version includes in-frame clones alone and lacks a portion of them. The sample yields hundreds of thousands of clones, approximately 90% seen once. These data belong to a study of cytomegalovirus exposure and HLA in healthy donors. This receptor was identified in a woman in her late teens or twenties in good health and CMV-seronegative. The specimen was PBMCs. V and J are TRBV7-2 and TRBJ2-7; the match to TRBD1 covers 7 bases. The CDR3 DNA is TGTGCCAGCAGCTTAGTTTCAGGGGGCTACGAGCAGTACTTC. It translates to CASSLVSGGYEQYF.